Listed here are 15 T cell receptor beta chains from one sample, sequenced in a study of shared clonotypes between healthy human individuals. TCRdb's table, derived via immunoSEQ multiplex PCR, lists solely in-frame clones and lacks some. This repertoire shows about 320,000 clones, over 75% found once; its top ten account for around 16%. Material for sequencing was memory CD8+ T cells sorted from blood. Indicated subset: CD45RO+ cells pooled with CCR7-negative TemRA cells. Source of these receptors: a man younger than 35 in good health.

The V call is TRBV4-3, the J call TRBJ2-3, with TRBD2 identical over 8 bases. Germline assignment: CDR1 LGHNA and CDR2 YSLEER. V lost 0 bases and J lost 5; bases outside the gene matches: 13. The length of the CDR3 is 18 residues. CDR3 nucleotides: TGCGCCAGCAGCCAAGAAGGGGGGGGCGCAGCGGGAGAAGATACGCAGTATTTT. As protein: CASSQEGGGAAGEDTQYF.

The chain couples TRBV28 to TRBJ1-2, with TRBD1 matching over 8 bases. From germline, CDR1 is MDHEN and CDR2 SYDVKM. With V trimmed by 6 bases and J by 8 bases, 14 bases remained unmatched. CDR3 size: 15 residues. CDR3 region: CASSHLTGGRGGYTF. Here the CDR3 DNA reads TGTGCCAGCAGCCATCTAACAGGGGGTAGAGGAGGCTACACCTTC.

This clone was detected once. This rearrangement joins TRBV6-6 to TRBJ2-2, with 8 bases identical to TRBD1. Trimming removed 9 bases from V and 8 bases from J; junction bases left unmatched: 11. CDR1 and CDR2 from the germline V gene are MNHNY and SVGAGI (reference sequence). This CDR3 has 14 amino acids. CDR3 region: CASSLTGATGELFF. The CDR3 coding sequence is TGTGCCAGTAGTCTGACAGGGGCGACAGGGGAGCTGTTTTTT.

This rearrangement joins TRBV11-1 to TRBJ2-7; D perhaps matches TRBD2 (6 bases). Trimming removed 3 bases at V and 3 bases at J, with 24 bases between. This CDR3 region has 18 residues. Germline CDR1 and CDR2: SGHAT and FQDESV (reference sequence). The CDR3 DNA follows: TGTGCCAGCAGCTTCCTCGGAGGGCTGTCGCGTCCCCACTACGAGCAGTACTTC. Protein product: CASSFLGGLSRPHYEQYF. Looking up the rest from reference TRBV11-1 and TRBJ2-7 gives the full variable domain: EAEVAQSPRYKITEKSQAVAFWCDPISGHATLYWYRQILGQGPELLVQFQDESVVDDSQLPKDRFSAERLKGVDSTLKIQPAELGDSAMYLCASSFLGGLSRPHYEQYFGPGTRLTVT.

This chain uses TRBV11-2 with TRBJ2-7; D call uncertain. Trimming shortened V by 0 bases and J by 3 bases, and 6 bases separated the two germline ends. This CDR3 is built from 13 residues. From germline, CDR1 is SGHAT and CDR2 FQNNGV. CDR3 nucleotide sequence: TGTGCCAGCAGCTTAGAGGTCAGCTACGAGCAGTACTTC. Its translation: CASSLEVSYEQYF.

The genes are TRBV28 and TRBJ2-7, with TRBD1 identical over 10 bases. The CDR3 totals 15 residues. The germline V gene has CDR1 MDHEN and CDR2 SYDVKM. With V trimmed by 6 bases and J by 2 bases, 7 bases remained unmatched. Here the CDR3 reads CASRESGTGAYEQYF. CDR3 bases: TGTGCCAGCAGGGAGAGTGGGACAGGGGCCTACGAGCAGTACTTC.

This clone occurred once. V is TRBV6-5 and J is TRBJ1-1; D call uncertain. Trimming removed 5 bases from V and 6 bases from J, with 13 bases in between. CDR1 MNHEY and CDR2 SVGAGI come from the germline V gene. The CDR3 consists of 13 residues. The chain's CDR3 is CASSMMETAEAFF. The CDR3 DNA reads TGTGCCAGCAGTATGATGGAGACTGCTGAAGCTTTCTTT.

The V call is TRBV13, the J call TRBJ2-1, with 12 bases identical to TRBD2. The V segment lost 0 bases and the J segment 3 bases; nucleotides outside the gene matches: 6. The CDR3 has 18 amino acids. CDR1 PRHDT and CDR2 FYEKMQ come from the germline V gene (reference sequence). CDR3 amino acids: CASSLGAGLAGRYNEQFF. For the CDR3, the DNA is TGTGCCAGCAGCTTAGGGGCAGGACTAGCGGGACGCTACAATGAGCAGTTCTTC.

The chain joins TRBV30 to TRBJ2-2; 8 bases agree with TRBD1. Germline trimming cut 2 bases from V and 4 bases from J; bases unmatched to any gene: 3. Germline CDR1 and CDR2: GTSNPN and SVGIG (reference sequence). The CDR3 loop spans 14 amino acids. DNA for the CDR3: TGTGCCTGGAGTTGGACAGGGCGCACCGGGGAGCTGTTTTTT. Residues: CAWSWTGRTGELFF.

This sequence joins TRBV27 and TRBJ2-3; D is uncertain. CDR1 is MNHEY and CDR2 is SMNVEV in the germline V gene (reference sequence). The V and J ends lost 2 bases and 2 bases respectively, with 14 bases between them. This CDR3 has 16 amino acids. DNA for the CDR3: TGTGCCAGCAGTTTACGGGCAGGACCATACACAGATACGCAGTATTTT. The encoded protein is CASSLRAGPYTDTQYF.

Regarding this clone: Other DNA sequences in this specimen translate into the identical CDR3. The chain recombines TRBV30 with TRBJ2-7, with D perhaps TRBD2 (6 bases). Trimming left V 0 bases short and J 4 bases short, with 7 bases between. CDR1 GTSNPN and CDR2 SVGIG come from the germline V gene (reference sequence). This CDR3 has 12 residues. DNA for the CDR3: TGTGCCTGGAGTGTTGGGGGGTACGAGCAGTACTTC. Translating it yields CAWSVGGYEQYF. Supplemented by reference TRBV30 and TRBJ2-7, the full variable domain reads SQTIHQWPATLVQPVGSPLSLECTVEGTSNPNLYWYRQAAGRGLQLLFYSVGIGQISSEVPQNLSASRPQDRQFILSSKKLLLSDSGFYLCAWSVGGYEQYFGPGTRLTVT.

The gene calls are TRBV7-9 and TRBJ1-6; 7 nucleotides align to TRBD1. After removal of 3 bases from V and 10 bases from J, the junction contained 9 bases not matched to a gene. Per germline, CDR1 SEHNR and CDR2 FQNEAQ (reference sequence). The CDR3 extends over 15 amino acids. The CDR3 here is CASSFVTGLGSPLHF. The CDR3 DNA reads as TGTGCCAGCAGCTTCGTGACAGGGCTTGGATCACCCCTCCACTTT.

The chain uses TRBV7-9 and TRBJ2-4, with D possibly TRBD1 on 5 matching bases. The CDR3 contains 18 residues. Germline-derived CDR1 and CDR2 are SEHNR and FQNEAQ (reference sequence). Trimming left V 3 bases short and J 5 bases short, with 23 bases between. DNA of the CDR3: TGTGCCAGCAGCTTTATCACAGGCGGACGTCTAACCCAAAACATTCAGTACTTC. Its translation is CASSFITGGRLTQNIQYF.

This chain uses TRBV28 with TRBJ1-4; D remains unclear. This CDR3 contains 14 residues. CDR1 is MDHEN and CDR2 is SYDVKM in the germline V gene. Trimming left V 4 bases short and J 1 base short, with 7 bases between. The CDR3 sequence: CASSWRITNEKLFF. The CDR3 DNA is TGTGCCAGCAGTTGGCGGATAACTAATGAAAAACTGTTTTTT.

This chain connects TRBV30 to TRBJ1-5; D not certain. Trimming took off 0 bases at V and 1 base at J, with 10 bases between the two ends. The germline V gene encodes CDR1 GTSNPN and CDR2 SVGIG (reference sequence). This CDR3 contains 15 residues. The CDR3 coding sequence is TGTGCCTGGAGTGTATGGAGGGAAAGCAATCAGCCCCAGCATTTT. Encoded protein: CAWSVWRESNQPQHF. Combining the CDR3 with reference TRBV30 and TRBJ1-5 gives the whole variable domain SQTIHQWPATLVQPVGSPLSLECTVEGTSNPNLYWYRQAAGRGLQLLFYSVGIGQISSEVPQNLSASRPQDRQFILSSKKLLLSDSGFYLCAWSVWRESNQPQHFGDGTRLSIL.